The 2 T cell receptor beta chains below were found in one sample sequenced in a study of blood T cell repertoires in COVID-19. The assay was immunoSEQ multiplex PCR, and TCRdb's table has in-frame clones only and misses some. This repertoire shows some 30,000 clones, around 90% found once; its top ten account for around 1.8%. The sequencing sample was made of peripheral blood. The receptors shown here come from a man aged 45-65 years with active or convalescent COVID-19.

V is TRBV9 and J is TRBJ2-1; D might be TRBD1 (6 bases). Germline CDR1 reads SGDLS; CDR2 reads YYNGEE. The V gene lost 0 bases and the J gene lost 6 bases, with 25 bases spanning the gap. The CDR3 loop spans 19 amino acids. CDR3 sequence (DNA): TGTGCCAGCAGCGTAGGAGGCCCAGGGGCCTTCTTACACAGCAATGAGCAGTTCTTC. Protein sequence: CASSVGGPGAFLHSNEQFF.

V gene TRBV4-3 combines with J gene TRBJ2-1; 7 nucleotides line up with TRBD2. The CDR3 is 14 amino acids. CDR1 is LGHNA, CDR2 YSLEER, per germline. J gave up 4 bases and V 4 bases, and 4 bases lay outside the gene matches. The CDR3 reads CASSPGTIYNEQFF. The CDR3 bases are TGCGCCAGCAGCCCCGGGACTATATACAATGAGCAGTTCTTC.